This T cell receptor (beta chain) was sequenced in a study of siplizumab effects on memory and regulatory T cells. Trimming left V 5 bases short and J 5 bases short, with 15 bases between. CDR3 length: 15 amino acids. The V gene's germline CDR1 is SGHVS and CDR2 FQNEAQ. Here immunoSEQ multiplex PCR was the method, and the copy in TCRdb shows in-frame clones only, minus some. The sample lists some 100,000 clones, less than 95% occurring once. The receptor comes from a human donor in good health. The sequenced material came from Tregs sorted from blood. The chain links TRBV7-8 to TRBJ1-4, with D hard to call. The CDR3 DNA reads TGTGCCAGCAGCCCAAGGGCCCTGGACAATGAAAAACTGTTTTTT. Its translation is CASSPRALDNEKLFF.